The clone carrying this T cell receptor beta chain appeared a single time. Assay: immunoSEQ multiplex PCR; the TCRdb copy retains only in-frame clones and omits some. The sample includes around 300,000 clones, 88% of them seen just once. The CDR3 extends over 15 amino acids. CDR1 and CDR2 from the germline V gene are SEHNR and FQNEAQ (reference sequence). The J segment lost 4 bases and the V segment lost 0 bases, leaving 1 base of the junction unmatched. Indicated treatment: some 19 received Ad26.COV2.S at low or high dose, single or two shots; roughly five received placebo; per-sample allocation not given. Sampling was performed 63 days after the first vaccine or placebo injection. An Ad26 vector that expressed Wuhan-strain SARS-CoV-2 spike constituted the vaccine. The sample is drawn from a study of Ad26.COV2.S vaccination and SARS-CoV-2 variants.

The receptor was derived from a person between 18 and 59 years old who received the Ad26.COV2.S COVID-19 vaccine or a placebo. The rearrangement joins TRBV7-9 to TRBJ2-3; 10 bases align to TRBD2. Sample: peripheral blood, taken in a trial of Ad26.COV2.S vaccine versus placebo. CDR3 sequence: CASSLALAGADTQYF. The CDR3 DNA reads as TGTGCCAGCAGCTTAGCGCTAGCGGGGGCAGATACGCAGTATTTT.